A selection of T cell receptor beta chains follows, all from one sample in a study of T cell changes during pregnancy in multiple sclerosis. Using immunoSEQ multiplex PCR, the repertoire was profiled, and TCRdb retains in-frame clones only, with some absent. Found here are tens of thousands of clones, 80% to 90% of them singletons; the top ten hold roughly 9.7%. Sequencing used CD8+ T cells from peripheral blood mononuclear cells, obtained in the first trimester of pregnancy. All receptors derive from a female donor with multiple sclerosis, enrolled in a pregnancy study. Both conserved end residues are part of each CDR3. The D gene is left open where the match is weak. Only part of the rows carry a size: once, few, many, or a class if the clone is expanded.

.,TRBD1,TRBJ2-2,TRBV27,TGTGCCAGCAGTTTGGGGACAGGGCTCACCGGGGAGCTGTTTTTT,CASSLGTGLTGELFF
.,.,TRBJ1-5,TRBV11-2,TGTGCCAGCAGCTTAGCTGGGTCGGGGAATCAGCCCCAGCATTTT,CASSLAGSGNQPQHF
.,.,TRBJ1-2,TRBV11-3,TGTGCCAGCAGCTACGACAGGACCCATGGCTACACCTTC,CASSYDRTHGYTF
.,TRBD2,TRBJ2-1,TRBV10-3,TGTGCCATCAGTGACATAGCGGGAGGGAACAATGAGCAGTTCTTC,CAISDIAGGNNEQFF
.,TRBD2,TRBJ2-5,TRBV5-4,TGTGCCAGCAGCCCTGGGACTAGCGGGAGAGGGGCGGGGGAGACCCAGTACTTC,CASSPGTSGRGAGETQYF
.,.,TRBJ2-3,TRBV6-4,TGTGCCAGCAGTGACGGAGTCACAGATACGCAGTATTTT,CASSDGVTDTQYF
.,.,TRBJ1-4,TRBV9,TGTGCCAGCAGCGTAGGTGACAGGACTGCAACTAATGAAAAACTGTTTTTT,CASSVGDRTATNEKLFF
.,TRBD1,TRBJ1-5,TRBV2,TGTGCCAGCAGTTTTAGACAGGGAGGCAATCAGCCCCAGCATTTT,CASSFRQGGNQPQHF
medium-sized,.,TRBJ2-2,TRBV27,TGTGCCAGCAGTCCACTCACCGGGGAGCTGTTTTTT,CASSPLTGELFF
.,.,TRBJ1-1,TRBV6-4,TGTGCCAGCAGGGGGAGCGGAGGTCGAACTGAAGCTTTCTTT,CASRGSGGRTEAFF
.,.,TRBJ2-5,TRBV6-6,TGTGCCAGCAGGAGGTACCAAGAGACCCAGTACTTC,CASRRYQETQYF
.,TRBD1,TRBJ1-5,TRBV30,TGTGCCTGGAGTGTACGGGGACAGGGATATCAGCCCCAGCATTTT,CAWSVRGQGYQPQHF
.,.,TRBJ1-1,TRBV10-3,TGTGCCATCAGTGAGTCCACCATACTAGTGGGGGCTTTCTTT,CAISESTILVGAFF
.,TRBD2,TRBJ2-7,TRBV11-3,TGTGCCAGCAGCTTAGCTAGCGGCCCCTACGAGCAGTACTTC,CASSLASGPYEQYF
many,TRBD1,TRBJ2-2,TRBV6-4,TGTGCCAGCAAACAGGGGTCTGACACCGGGGAGCTGTTTTTT,CASKQGSDTGELFF
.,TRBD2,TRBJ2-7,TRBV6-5,TGTGCCAGCAGTTACGGGCTAGCGGGATCCTACGAGCAGTACTTC,CASSYGLAGSYEQYF
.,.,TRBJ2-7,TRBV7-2,TGTGCCAGCAGCTTTCAGGGGACACCTATATACGAGCAGTACTTC,CASSFQGTPIYEQYF
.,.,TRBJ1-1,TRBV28,TGTGCCAGCAGTTTCGAGGGAGGCGACACTGAAGCTTTCTTT,CASSFEGGDTEAFF
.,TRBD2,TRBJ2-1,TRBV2,TGTGCCAGCAGTCCAACACTCGGGGGGACCTCCTACAATGAGCAGTTCTTC,CASSPTLGGTSYNEQFF
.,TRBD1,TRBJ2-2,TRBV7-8,TGTGCCAGCAGCTGGGACAGGGAGAGAATCGGGGAGCTGTTTTTT,CASSWDRERIGELFF
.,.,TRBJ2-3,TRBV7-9,TGTGCCAGCAGCTTAGGTCGCGCCCGCACAGATACGCAGTATTTT,CASSLGRARTDTQYF
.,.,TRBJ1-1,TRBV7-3,TGTGCCAGCAGCCTAGAAAGAGGGACTGAAGCTTTCTTT,CASSLERGTEAFF
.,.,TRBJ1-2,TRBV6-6,TGTGCCAGCAGTCCTTTCTGGGCCGCTGGCTACACCTTC,CASSPFWAAGYTF
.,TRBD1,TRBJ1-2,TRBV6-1,TGTGCCAGCAGTACGGGACAGGGAGGCTATGGCTACACCTTC,CASSTGQGGYGYTF
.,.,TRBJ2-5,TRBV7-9,TGTGCCAGCAGCCCTCCTATCCTCCAAGAGACCCAGTACTTC,CASSPPILQETQYF
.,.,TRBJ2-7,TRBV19,TGTGCCAGTAGTCATCCCGAGACAGGCGGCTCCTACGAGCAGTACTTC,CASSHPETGGSYEQYF
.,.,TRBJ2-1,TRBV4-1,TGCGCCAGCAGCATCCGAAACAGGGCCCAGTACAATGAGCAGTTCTTC,CASSIRNRAQYNEQFF
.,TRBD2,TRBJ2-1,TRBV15,TGTGCCACCAGCAGGGAAGTGGTGGGGACTAGCGGGTACAATGAGCAGTTCTTC,CATSREVVGTSGYNEQFF
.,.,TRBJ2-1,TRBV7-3,TGTGCCAGCAGCCCACACGGGGGCTCCTACAATGAGCAGTTCTTC,CASSPHGGSYNEQFF
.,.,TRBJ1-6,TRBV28,TGTGCCAGCAGTCTACCGACAGGACCTAATTCACCCCTCCACTTT,CASSLPTGPNSPLHF
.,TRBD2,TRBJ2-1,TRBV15,TGTGCCACCAGCAGAGATCGGACTAGCGGAAACAATGAGCAGTTCTTC,CATSRDRTSGNNEQFF
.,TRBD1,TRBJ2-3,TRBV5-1,TGCGCCAGCAGCCTCCAGGGACAGGGGGGCGGAGATACGCAGTATTTT,CASSLQGQGGGDTQYF
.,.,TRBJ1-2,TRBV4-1,TGCGCCAGCAGCCCTTTATCGACAGATTACTATGGCTACACCTTC,CASSPLSTDYYGYTF
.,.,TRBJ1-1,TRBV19,TGTGCCTCCAGGGAGGGAAAAGCTTTCTTT,CASREGKAFF
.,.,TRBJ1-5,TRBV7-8,TGTGCCAGCACCGAGGCGGGTCAGCCCCAGCATTTT,CASTEAGQPQHF
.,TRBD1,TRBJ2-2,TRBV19,TGTGCCATTCGGACAGGGGAGAACACCGGGGAGCTGTTTTTT,CAIRTGENTGELFF
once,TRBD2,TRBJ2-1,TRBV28,TGTGCCAGCAGTTTAGTGACTAGCGGGGGCAATGAGCAGTTCTTC,CASSLVTSGGNEQFF
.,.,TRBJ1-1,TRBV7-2,TGTGCCAGCAGCTTAGGGGGTGGAGGTTATACTGAAGCTTTCTTT,CASSLGGGGYTEAFF
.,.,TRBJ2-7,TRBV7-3,TGTGCCAGCAGCTTGGGTTCGGGAGAGCAGTACTTC,CASSLGSGEQYF
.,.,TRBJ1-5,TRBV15,TGTGCCACCAGGGACGAGGAGGGTAATCAGCCCCAGCATTTT,CATRDEEGNQPQHF
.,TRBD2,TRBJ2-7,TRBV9,TGTGCCAGCAGCAGCGGGGGGTCAACCTACGAGCAGTACTTC,CASSSGGSTYEQYF
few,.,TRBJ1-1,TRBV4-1,TGCGCCAGCAGCCAAGTCTATCTCAACACTGAAGCTTTCTTT,CASSQVYLNTEAFF
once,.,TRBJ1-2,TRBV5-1,TGCGCCAGCAGCTCCCCCGACATGGGTAACTATGGCTACACCTTC,CASSSPDMGNYGYTF
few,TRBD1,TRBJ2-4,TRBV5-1,TGCGCCAGCAGCCACGGACAGGGGGTGGACATTCAGTACTTC,CASSHGQGVDIQYF
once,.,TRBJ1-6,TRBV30,TGTGCCTGGAGTTTGGGCAGCAATTCACCCCTCCACTTT,CAWSLGSNSPLHF
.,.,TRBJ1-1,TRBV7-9,TGTGCCAGCAGCCCCCTGGGAGGGAGTAACACTGAAGCTTTCTTT,CASSPLGGSNTEAFF
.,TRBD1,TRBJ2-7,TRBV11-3,TGTGCCAGCAGCTTTGATACTGAGGGACAGGGGAATACCTACGAGCAGTACTTC,CASSFDTEGQGNTYEQYF
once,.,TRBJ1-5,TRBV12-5,TGTGCTAGTGGTTTGGATCTACAGCCCCAGCATTTT,CASGLDLQPQHF
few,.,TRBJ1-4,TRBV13,TGTGCCAGCAGCTTCTGGGGGCAGGAACTGTTTTTT,CASSFWGQELFF